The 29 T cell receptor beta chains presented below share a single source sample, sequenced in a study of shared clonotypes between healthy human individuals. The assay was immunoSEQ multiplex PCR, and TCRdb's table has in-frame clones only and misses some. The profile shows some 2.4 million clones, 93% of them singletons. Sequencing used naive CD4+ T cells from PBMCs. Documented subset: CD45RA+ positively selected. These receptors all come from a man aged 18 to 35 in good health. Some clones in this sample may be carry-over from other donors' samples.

As DNA, the CDR3 is TGTGCCAGTAGTACGAGACAGGGCTACAATGAGCAGTTCTTC. This gives the protein CASSTRQGYNEQFF. V is TRBV19 and J is TRBJ2-1, with 7 bases that match TRBD1. Germline V gives CDR1 LNHDA, CDR2 SQIVND (reference sequence). J gave up 3 bases and V 4 bases, and 3 bases lay outside the gene matches. CDR3 size: 14 residues.

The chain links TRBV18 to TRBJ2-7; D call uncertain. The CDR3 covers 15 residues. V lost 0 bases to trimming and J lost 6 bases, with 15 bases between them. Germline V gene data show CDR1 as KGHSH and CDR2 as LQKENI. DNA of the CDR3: TGTGCCAGCTCACCACCGAACAAAATTCTTGGCGAGCAGTACTTC. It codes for CASSPPNKILGEQYF.

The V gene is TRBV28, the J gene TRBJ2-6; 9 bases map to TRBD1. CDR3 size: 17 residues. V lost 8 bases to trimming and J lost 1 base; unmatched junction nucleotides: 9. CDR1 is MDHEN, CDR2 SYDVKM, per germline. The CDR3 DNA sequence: TGTGCCAGCGGGATCCGGGACAGGGCGTCTGGGGCCAACGTCCTGACTTTC. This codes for CASGIRDRASGANVLTF.

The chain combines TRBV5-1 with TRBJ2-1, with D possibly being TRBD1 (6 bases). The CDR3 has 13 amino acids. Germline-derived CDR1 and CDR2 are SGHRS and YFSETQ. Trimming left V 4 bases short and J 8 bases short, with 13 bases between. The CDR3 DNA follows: TGCGCCAGCAGCCACGTGGGGGCGGATGAGCAGTTCTTC. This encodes CASSHVGADEQFF.

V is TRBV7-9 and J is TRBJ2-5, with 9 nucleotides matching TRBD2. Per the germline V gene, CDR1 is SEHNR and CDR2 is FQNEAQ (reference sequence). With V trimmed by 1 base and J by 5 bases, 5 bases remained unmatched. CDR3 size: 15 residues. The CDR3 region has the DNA TGTGCCAGCAGCTTAGTTAGCGGGAGCCTGGAGACCCAGTACTTC. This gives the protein CASSLVSGSLETQYF. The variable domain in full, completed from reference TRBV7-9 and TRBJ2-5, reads DTGVSQNPRHKITKRGQNVTFRCDPISEHNRLYWYRQTLGQGPEFLTYFQNEAQLEKSRLLSDRFSAERPKGSFSTLEIQRTEQGDSAMYLCASSLVSGSLETQYFGPGTRLLVL.

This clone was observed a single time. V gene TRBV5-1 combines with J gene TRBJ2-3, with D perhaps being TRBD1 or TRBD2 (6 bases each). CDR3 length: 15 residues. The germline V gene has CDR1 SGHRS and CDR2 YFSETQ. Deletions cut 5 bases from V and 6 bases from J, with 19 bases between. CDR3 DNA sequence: TGCGCCAGCAGAGGTGGGACACACGGAGGGGATACGCAGTATTTT. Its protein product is CASRGGTHGGDTQYF.

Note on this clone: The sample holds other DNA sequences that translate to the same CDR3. The CDR3 reads CASSDSGGYGYTF. The CDR3 DNA reads TGTGCCAGCAGTGACTCAGGAGGCTATGGCTACACCTTC. The genes are TRBV6-4 and TRBJ1-2; D ambiguous. The length of the CDR3 is 13 residues. Trimming pared 0 bases from V and 4 bases from J, leaving 6 bases between. The germline gives CDR1 MRHNA, CDR2 SNTAGT.

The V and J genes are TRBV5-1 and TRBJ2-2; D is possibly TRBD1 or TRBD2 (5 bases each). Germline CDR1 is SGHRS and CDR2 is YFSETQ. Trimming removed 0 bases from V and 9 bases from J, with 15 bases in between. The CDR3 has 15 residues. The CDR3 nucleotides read TGCGCCAGCAGCTTGGGGGGCGCAGGGACCTGGGAGCTGTTTTTT. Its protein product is CASSLGGAGTWELFF.

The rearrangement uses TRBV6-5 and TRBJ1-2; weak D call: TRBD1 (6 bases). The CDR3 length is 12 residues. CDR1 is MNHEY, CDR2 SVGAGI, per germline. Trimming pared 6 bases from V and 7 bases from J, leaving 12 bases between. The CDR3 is CASRTGISGYTF. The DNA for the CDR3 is TGTGCCAGCAGAACAGGGATTTCTGGCTACACCTTC.

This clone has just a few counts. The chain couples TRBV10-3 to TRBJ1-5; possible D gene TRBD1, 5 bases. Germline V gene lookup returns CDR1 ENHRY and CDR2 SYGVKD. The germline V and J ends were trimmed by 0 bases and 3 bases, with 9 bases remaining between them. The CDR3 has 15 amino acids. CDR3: CAISESVGDNQPQHF. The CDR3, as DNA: TGTGCCATCAGTGAGTCGGTGGGGGACAATCAGCCCCAGCATTTT.

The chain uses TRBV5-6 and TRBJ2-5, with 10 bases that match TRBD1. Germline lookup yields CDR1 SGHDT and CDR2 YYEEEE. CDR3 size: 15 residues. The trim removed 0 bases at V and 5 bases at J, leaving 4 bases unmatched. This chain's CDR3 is CASSLGGQGRETQYF. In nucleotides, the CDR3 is TGTGCCAGCAGCTTGGGGGGACAGGGGAGGGAGACCCAGTACTTC.

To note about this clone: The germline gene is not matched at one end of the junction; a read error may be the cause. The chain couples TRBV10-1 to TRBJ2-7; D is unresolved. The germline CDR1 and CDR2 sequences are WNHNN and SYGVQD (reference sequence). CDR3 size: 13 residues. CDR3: CASSEVLSYEQYF. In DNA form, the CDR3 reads TGCGCCAGTAGTGAGGTACTATCCTACGAGCAGTACTTC.

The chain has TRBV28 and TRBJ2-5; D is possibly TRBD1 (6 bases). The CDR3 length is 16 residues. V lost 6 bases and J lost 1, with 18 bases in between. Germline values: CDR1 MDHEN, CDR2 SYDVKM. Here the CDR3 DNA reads TGTGCCAGCAGCCCCGACAGGCAACCCCTCCAAGAGACCCAGTACTTC. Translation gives CASSPDRQPLQETQYF.

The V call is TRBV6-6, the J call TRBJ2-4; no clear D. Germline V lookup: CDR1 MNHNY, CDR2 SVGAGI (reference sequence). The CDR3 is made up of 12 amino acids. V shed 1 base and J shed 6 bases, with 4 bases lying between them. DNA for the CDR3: TGTGCCAGCAGTTACTATAGAAACATTCAGTACTTC. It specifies CASSYYRNIQYF.

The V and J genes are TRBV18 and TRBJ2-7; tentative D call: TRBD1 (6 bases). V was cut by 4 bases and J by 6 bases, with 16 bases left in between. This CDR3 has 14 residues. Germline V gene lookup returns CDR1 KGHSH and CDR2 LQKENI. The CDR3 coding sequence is TGTGCCAGCTCACAAGGACAGAGGGGAAGCGAGCAGTACTTC. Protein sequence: CASSQGQRGSEQYF. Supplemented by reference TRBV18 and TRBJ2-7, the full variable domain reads NAGVMQNPRHLVRRRGQEARLRCSPMKGHSHVYWYRQLPEEGLKFMVYLQKENIIDESGMPKERFSAEFPKEGPSILRIQQVVRGDSAAYFCASSQGQRGSEQYFGPGTRLTVT.

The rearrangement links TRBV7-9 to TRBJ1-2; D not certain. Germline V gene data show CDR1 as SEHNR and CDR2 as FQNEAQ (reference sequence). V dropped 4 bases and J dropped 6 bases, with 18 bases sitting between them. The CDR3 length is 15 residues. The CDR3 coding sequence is TGTGCCAGCAGCTCCCCTTCAGAGGGCTGGAATGGCTACACCTTC. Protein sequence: CASSSPSEGWNGYTF.

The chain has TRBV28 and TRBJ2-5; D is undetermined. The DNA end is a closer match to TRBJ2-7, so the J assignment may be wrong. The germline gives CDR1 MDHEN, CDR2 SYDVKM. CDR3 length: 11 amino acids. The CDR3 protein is CASSFLYEQYF. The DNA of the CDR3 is TGTGCCAGCAGTTTTCTGTACGAGCAGTACTTC.

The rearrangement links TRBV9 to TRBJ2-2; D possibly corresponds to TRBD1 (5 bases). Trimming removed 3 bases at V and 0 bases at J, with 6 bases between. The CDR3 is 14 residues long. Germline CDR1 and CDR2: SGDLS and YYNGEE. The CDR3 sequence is CASSDRTNTGELFF. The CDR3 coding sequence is TGTGCCAGCAGCGACAGGACGAACACCGGGGAGCTGTTTTTT. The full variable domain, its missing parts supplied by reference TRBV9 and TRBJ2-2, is DSGVTQTPKHLITATGQRVTLRCSPRSGDLSVYWYQQSLDQGLQFLIQYYNGEERAKGNILERFSAQQFPDLHSELNLSSLELGDSALYFCASSDRTNTGELFFGEGSRLTVL.

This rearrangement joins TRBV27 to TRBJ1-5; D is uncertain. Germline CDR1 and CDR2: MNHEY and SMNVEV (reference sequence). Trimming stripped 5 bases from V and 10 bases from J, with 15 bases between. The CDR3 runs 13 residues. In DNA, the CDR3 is TGTGCCAGCAGTCTCCGACCCGGCCTCCCCCAGCATTTT. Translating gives CASSLRPGLPQHF.

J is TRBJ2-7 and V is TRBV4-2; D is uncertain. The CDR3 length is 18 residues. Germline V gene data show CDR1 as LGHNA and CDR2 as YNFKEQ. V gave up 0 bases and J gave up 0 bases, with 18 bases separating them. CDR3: CASSQESLRVSSSYEQYF. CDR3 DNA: TGTGCCAGCAGCCAAGAATCTCTTCGGGTCTCAAGCTCCTACGAGCAGTACTTC.

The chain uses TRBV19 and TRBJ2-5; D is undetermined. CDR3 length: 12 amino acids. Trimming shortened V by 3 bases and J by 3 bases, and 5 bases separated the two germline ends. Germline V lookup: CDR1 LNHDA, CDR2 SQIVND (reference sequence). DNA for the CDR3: TGTGCCAGTAGTATCGCGGAAGAGACCCAGTACTTC. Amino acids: CASSIAEETQYF.

The CDR3 region is CASSPLKDTQYF. CDR3 bases: TGTGCCAGCAGTCCCCTTAAAGATACGCAGTATTTT. This sequence joins TRBV28 and TRBJ2-3; D not resolved. V was trimmed by 5 bases and J by 5 bases, leaving 8 bases between them. The CDR3 spans 12 residues. Per the germline V gene, CDR1 is MDHEN and CDR2 is SYDVKM.

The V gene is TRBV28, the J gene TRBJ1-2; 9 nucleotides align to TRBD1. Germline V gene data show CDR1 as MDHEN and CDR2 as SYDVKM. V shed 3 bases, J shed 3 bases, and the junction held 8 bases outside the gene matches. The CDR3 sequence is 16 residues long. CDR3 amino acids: CASSLGPRTGDYGYTF. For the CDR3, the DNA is TGTGCCAGCAGTTTGGGACCTCGGACAGGGGACTATGGCTACACCTTC.

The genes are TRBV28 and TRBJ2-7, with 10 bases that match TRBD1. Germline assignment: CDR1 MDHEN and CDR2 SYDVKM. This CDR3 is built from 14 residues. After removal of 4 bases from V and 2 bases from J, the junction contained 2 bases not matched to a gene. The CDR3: CASSSGTGAYEQYF. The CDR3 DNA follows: TGTGCCAGCAGTTCCGGGACAGGGGCCTACGAGCAGTACTTC.

The DNA of the CDR3 is TGTGCCAGCGGCGACAACAGGGGAAGCACAGATACGCAGTATTTT. This sequence encodes CASGDNRGSTDTQYF. This sequence joins TRBV2 and TRBJ2-3, with 7 bases identical to TRBD1. Germline lookup yields CDR1 SNHLY and CDR2 FYNNEI. V lost 8 bases to trimming and J lost 0 bases; unmatched junction nucleotides: 8. The CDR3 is 15 amino acids. Filled out from reference TRBV2 and TRBJ2-3, the complete variable domain reads EPEVTQTPSHQVTQMGQEVILRCVPISNHLYFYWYRQILGQKVEFLVSFYNNEISEKSEIFDDQFSVERPDGSNFTLKIRSTKLEDSAMYFCASGDNRGSTDTQYFGPGTRLTVL.

The CDR3 region has the DNA TGTGCCAGCAGCTTAAGAGCTAGCGGGAGGTCATACGAGCAGTACTTC. This translates into CASSLRASGRSYEQYF. The V gene is TRBV7-2, the J gene TRBJ2-7; 11 bases match TRBD2. V lost 2 bases and J lost 4; bases outside the gene matches: 7. Germline-derived CDR1 and CDR2 are SGHTA and FQGNSA. The CDR3 spans 16 residues.

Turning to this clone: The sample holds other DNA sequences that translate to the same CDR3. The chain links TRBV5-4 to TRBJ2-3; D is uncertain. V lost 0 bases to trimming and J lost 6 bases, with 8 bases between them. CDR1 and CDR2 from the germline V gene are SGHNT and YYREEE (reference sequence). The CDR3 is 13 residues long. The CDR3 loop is CASSLAGPDTQYF. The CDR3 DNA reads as TGTGCCAGCAGCTTGGCGGGTCCCGATACGCAGTATTTT.

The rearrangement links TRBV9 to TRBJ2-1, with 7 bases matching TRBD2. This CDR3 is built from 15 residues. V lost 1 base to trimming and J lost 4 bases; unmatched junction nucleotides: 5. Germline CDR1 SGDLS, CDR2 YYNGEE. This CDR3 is CASSVSAGEYNEQFF. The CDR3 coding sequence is TGTGCCAGCAGCGTATCGGCGGGGGAGTACAATGAGCAGTTCTTC.

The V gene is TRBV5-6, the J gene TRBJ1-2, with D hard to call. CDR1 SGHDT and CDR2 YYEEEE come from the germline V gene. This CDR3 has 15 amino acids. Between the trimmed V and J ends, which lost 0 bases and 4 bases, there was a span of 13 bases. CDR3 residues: CASSLVSPGGYGYTF. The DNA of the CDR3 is TGTGCCAGCAGCTTGGTATCTCCGGGTGGCTATGGCTACACCTTC.